The next 29 T cell receptor beta chains were all read from a single sample in a study of blood T cells in healthy people across ages. Primers used in a second PCR of about 6 to 11 cycles were a sample-barcoded 5' primer and a J-beta primer mix. TCRdb ran MiXCR on the 5' RACE reads and lists one entry per CDR3 protein. Of about 970,000 distinct CDR3 sequences listed, 45% to 60% were seen once; the top ten hold about a fifth. The specimen sequenced was blood. Receptor source: a woman aged 55-69 years in good health.

This CDR3 reads CSVTEGVVDTQYF. The CDR3 region has the DNA TGCAGTGTTACGGAGGGCGTGGTAGATACGCAGTATTTT. The chain is built from TRBV20-1 and TRBJ2-3; D perhaps matches TRBD2 (6 bases). Trimming pared 7 bases from V and 5 bases from J, leaving 16 bases between. The germline gives CDR1 DFQATT, CDR2 SNEGSKA (reference sequence). The CDR3 is made up of 13 amino acids.

The CDR3 DNA reads as TGTGCCAGCAGCCAAGCGGGACTAGCGGGAAACAATGAGCAGTTCTTC. Protein sequence: CASSQAGLAGNNEQFF. V gene TRBV3-1 combines with J gene TRBJ2-1; TRBD2 matches 13 bases. Germline loops: CDR1 LGHDT, CDR2 YNNKEL (reference sequence). CDR3 length: 16 residues. The trim removed 1 base at V and 5 bases at J, leaving 2 bases unmatched.

This chain links TRBV20-1 with TRBJ1-4, with D unclear. Trimming stripped 0 bases from V and 10 bases from J, with 15 bases between. Per germline, CDR1 DFQATT and CDR2 SNEGSKA (reference sequence). This CDR3 spans 14 amino acids. This CDR3 is CSARESPGFGKLFF. The CDR3 DNA is TGCAGTGCTAGAGAGTCACCGGGCTTTGGAAAACTGTTTTTT.

The chain couples TRBV20-1 to TRBJ1-2, with 9 bases fitting TRBD1. Trimming took 6 bases from V and 5 from J; bases not matched to a gene: 7. The germline V gene has CDR1 DFQATT and CDR2 SNEGSKA (reference sequence). This CDR3 region has 13 residues. CDR3 DNA sequence: TGCAGTGCCCCCCGACAGGGGGAGTATGGCTACACCTTC. Translating it yields CSAPRQGEYGYTF.

The genes are TRBV12-3 or TRBV12-4 and TRBJ2-5, with a weak D call TRBD1 (5 bases). V was pared by 6 bases and J by 7 bases, with 12 bases between. The CDR3 extends over 12 amino acids. The CDR3 nucleotides are TGTGCCAGCAGATCAATAAGGGGGACCCAGTACTTC. It specifies CASRSIRGTQYF.

The chain links TRBV7-2 to TRBJ2-5, with D possibly matching TRBD1 (5 bases). CDR3 length equals 14 residues. Germline V gene data show CDR1 as SGHTA and CDR2 as FQGNSA. Deletions cut 11 bases from V and 1 base from J, with 17 bases between. Here the CDR3 DNA reads TGTGCCGCCGCGCCCAGGGCACCCCAAGAGACCCAGTACTTC. Protein product: CAAAPRAPQETQYF.

The rearrangement uses TRBV6-6 and TRBJ1-5; D is unresolved. Trimming removed 6 bases from V and 0 bases from J, with 12 bases in between. Germline CDR1 is MNHNY and CDR2 is SVGAGI (reference sequence). This CDR3 region has 15 residues. CDR3: CASSWAPTSNQPQHF. The CDR3 DNA sequence: TGTGCCAGCAGCTGGGCCCCCACTAGCAATCAGCCCCAGCATTTT.

About this clonotype itself: Germline is not matched at one junction end, which may reflect a read error. The chain carries TRBV20-1 and TRBJ2-1; 9 bases fit TRBD1. Germline lookup yields CDR1 DFQATT and CDR2 SNEGSKA (reference sequence). CDR3 size: 14 residues. CDR3 DNA sequence: TGCAGTACTAGAGACCCAACAGGGGGCGGAGAGCAGTTCTTC. The encoded protein is CSTRDPTGGGEQFF.

The J gene is TRBJ1-5, the V gene TRBV28, with D hard to call. Germline assignment: CDR1 MDHEN and CDR2 SYDVKM. V lost 6 bases, J lost 2 bases, and 14 bases lay in between. The CDR3 runs 15 residues. The CDR3 region is CASSPRTSGNQPQHF. The CDR3 DNA sequence: TGTGCCAGCAGCCCTAGAACCAGCGGCAATCAGCCCCAGCATTTT.

The chain uses TRBV6-1 and TRBJ2-1; D is uncertain. V was trimmed by 3 bases and J by 0 bases, leaving 9 bases between them. CDR3 length equals 15 residues. CDR1 is MNHNS and CDR2 is SASEGT in the germline V gene. As DNA, the CDR3 is TGTGCCAGCAGTGATCGGATGAGCTCCTACAATGAGCAGTTCTTC. Its protein is CASSDRMSSYNEQFF.

This clonotype appeared a few times. The rearrangement links TRBV12-3 or TRBV12-4 to TRBJ2-7; 7 bases fit TRBD1. The DNA end lines up better with TRBJ2-5; the J call may be wrong. The CDR3 runs 13 residues. Written as DNA, the CDR3 is TGTGCCAGCAGTTCAAGGGGGCGGGAGACCCAGTACTTC. Protein product: CASSSRGRETQYF.

V gene TRBV6-5 combines with J gene TRBJ2-5; 7 nucleotides line up with TRBD2. CDR3 length equals 15 residues. J gave up 2 bases and V 4 bases, and 7 bases lay outside the gene matches. Per the germline V gene, CDR1 is MNHEY and CDR2 is SVGAGI. The CDR3 nucleotides are TGTGCCAGCAGTTCTAGGAGCGGGGCGCAAGAGACCCAGTACTTC. It encodes CASSSRSGAQETQYF.

This rearrangement joins TRBV6-5 to TRBJ1-6; 11 nucleotides line up with TRBD1. V lost 6 bases to trimming and J lost 7 bases; unmatched junction nucleotides: 2. In germline, CDR1 is MNHEY, CDR2 SVGAGI. The CDR3 is 14 amino acids. In DNA form, the CDR3 reads TGTGCCAGCAGCGGACAGGGGGCGAATTCACCCCTCCACTTT. This sequence encodes CASSGQGANSPLHF.

The chain links TRBV6-5 to TRBJ2-7; 8 nucleotides agree with TRBD2. Germline values: CDR1 MNHEY, CDR2 SVGAGI. CDR3 size: 14 residues. The V gene end was trimmed by 6 bases and the J gene end by 0 bases; junction bases not matched to a gene: 4. The CDR3 nucleotides read TGTGCCAGCAGGCAGCGGGAGAGCTCCTACGAGCAGTACTTC. Its translation is CASRQRESSYEQYF.

This clonotype was seen a few times. The chain links TRBV5-1 to TRBJ2-7, with D tentatively TRBD1 (5 bases). This CDR3 is built from 16 residues. Germline values: CDR1 SGHRS, CDR2 YFSETQ. Deletions cut 4 bases from V and 2 bases from J, with 19 bases between. The CDR3 here is CASSRLDSPDPYEQYF. The CDR3 nucleotides read TGCGCCAGCAGCCGCCTCGACAGTCCCGACCCCTACGAGCAGTACTTC.

The V and J genes are TRBV5-1 and TRBJ2-3; D remains ambiguous. The CDR3 totals 16 residues. Trimming cost V 2 bases and J 6 bases, with 19 bases left between them. Germline CDR1 reads SGHRS; CDR2 reads YFSETQ. The DNA for the CDR3 is TGCGCCAGCAGCTTTCCGGCAGACCGCTACGCGGATACGCAGTATTTT. The encoded protein is CASSFPADRYADTQYF.

Points on this clonotype: At one of its ends the junction is not consistent with the germline gene, which may arise from a read error. The rearrangement links TRBV5-1 to TRBJ2-5; 7 bases are a match to TRBD1. CDR1 is SGHRS and CDR2 is YFSETQ in the germline V gene. This CDR3 has 14 amino acids. The CDR3, as DNA: TGCGTCAGCTCTCCTCGGGACAGCCAAGAGACCCAGTACTTC. Its translation: CVSSPRDSQETQYF.

The V and J genes are TRBV28 and TRBJ2-3; D ambiguous. The germline V gene has CDR1 MDHEN and CDR2 SYDVKM. V shed 6 bases and J shed 8 bases, with 6 bases lying between them. The CDR3 runs 10 residues. This chain's CDR3 is CASRGSTQYF. The DNA for the CDR3 is TGTGCCAGCAGGGGTAGTACGCAGTATTTT. The full variable domain, rest sourced from reference TRBV28 and TRBJ2-3, is DVKVTQSSRYLVKRTGEKVFLECVQDMDHENMFWYRQDPGLGLRLIYFSYDVKMKEKGDIPEGYSVSREKKERFSLILESASTNQTSMYLCASRGSTQYFGPGTRLTVL.

The rearrangement uses TRBV30 and TRBJ1-6; 8 nucleotides align to TRBD1. The CDR3 is 14 residues long. After removal of 3 bases from V and 9 bases from J, the junction contained 7 bases not matched to a gene. Germline V gene data show CDR1 as GTSNPN and CDR2 as SVGIG (reference sequence). CDR3 residues: CAWRDRDNSSPLHF. The CDR3 DNA sequence: TGTGCCTGGAGGGACAGGGATAATAGTTCACCCCTCCACTTT.

The chain uses TRBV29-1 and TRBJ2-4; 14 bases line up with TRBD2. The DNA end is a closer match to TRBJ2-5, so the J assignment may be wrong. Germline CDR1 SQVTM, CDR2 ANQGSEA. CDR3 size: 16 residues. CDR3 DNA: TGCAGCGTTTCGGGGGGGACTAGCGGGAGCGGGGAGACCCAGTACTTC. This translates into CSVSGGTSGSGETQYF.

The V gene is TRBV7-9, the J gene TRBJ2-1, with 7 bases that match TRBD2. Germline V gene data show CDR1 as SEHNR and CDR2 as FQNEAQ (reference sequence). There are 17 residues in the CDR3. V lost 2 bases to trimming and J lost 7 bases; unmatched junction nucleotides: 14. CDR3 amino acids: CASSLMSPAGLWNEQFF. The CDR3 bases are TGTGCCAGCAGCTTAATGTCCCCAGCGGGACTCTGGAATGAGCAGTTCTTC. The variable domain in full, with the rest retrieved from reference TRBV7-9 and TRBJ2-1, is DTGVSQNPRHKITKRGQNVTFRCDPISEHNRLYWYRQTLGQGPEFLTYFQNEAQLEKSRLLSDRFSAERPKGSFSTLEIQRTEQGDSAMYLCASSLMSPAGLWNEQFFGPGTRLTVL.

The V call is TRBV30, the J call TRBJ2-3, with TRBD1 matching 10 bases. In germline, CDR1 is GTSNPN, CDR2 SVGIG (reference sequence). This CDR3 comprises 15 residues. The V segment lost 2 bases and the J segment 4 bases; nucleotides outside the gene matches: 6. CDR3 DNA: TGTGCCTGGAGTTTCGGGACAGGGGTTTCAGATACGCAGTATTTT. Encoded protein: CAWSFGTGVSDTQYF.

V usage is TRBV6-1 and J usage is TRBJ2-7; D gene ambiguous. From germline, CDR1 is MNHNS and CDR2 SASEGT. Trimming cost V 6 bases and J 3 bases, with 21 bases left between them. The CDR3 length is 16 residues. The CDR3 DNA follows: TGTGCCAGCAGCGTCGCAGACCTGGTACGGCTCTACGAGCAGTACTTC. Its translation: CASSVADLVRLYEQYF.

The chain has TRBV4-2 and TRBJ2-1; D tentatively reads TRBD1 or TRBD2 (5 bases each). The CDR3 runs 15 residues. Trimming shortened V by 1 base and J by 7 bases, and 14 bases separated the two germline ends. Germline CDR1 LGHNA, CDR2 YNFKEQ. CDR3 in DNA: TGTGCCAGCAGCCAAGTGTGGGGGAAATATAATGAGCAGTTCTTC. This translates into CASSQVWGKYNEQFF.

The chain combines TRBV5-1 with TRBJ2-5, with D possibly being TRBD1 (6 bases). Between the trimmed V and J ends, which lost 2 bases and 2 bases, there was a span of 13 bases. CDR3 size: 15 residues. Germline V gene lookup returns CDR1 SGHRS and CDR2 YFSETQ. The DNA for the CDR3 is TGCGCCAGCAGCTTACTTCAGGGGCCTCAAGAGACCCAGTACTTC. Its translation is CASSLLQGPQETQYF.

The CDR3: CASSLGSGGVHEQYF. As DNA, the CDR3 is TGTGCCAGCAGCCTAGGGTCGGGAGGGGTCCACGAGCAGTACTTC. J is TRBJ2-7 and V is TRBV12-3 or TRBV12-4, with 8 bases that match TRBD2. The CDR3 is 15 residues long. J lost 5 bases, V lost 6 bases, and 12 bases had no gene match.

The chain recombines TRBV29-1 with TRBJ1-2, with 7 bases fitting TRBD1. Germline CDR1 reads SQVTM; CDR2 reads ANQGSEA. V lost 6 bases to trimming and J lost 3 bases; unmatched junction nucleotides: 4. This CDR3 is built from 12 residues. The CDR3 protein is CSVRQGDYGYTF. CDR3 in DNA: TGCAGCGTGAGACAGGGTGACTATGGCTACACCTTC. Full variable domain (rest looked up from reference TRBV29-1 and TRBJ1-2): SAVISQKPSRDICQRGTSLTIQCQVDSQVTMMFWYRQQPGQSLTLIATANQGSEATYESGFVIDKFPISRPNLTFSTLTVSNMSPEDSSIYLCSVRQGDYGYTFGSGTRLTVV.

This chain joins TRBV6-1 and TRBJ2-1; D may be TRBD2 (6 bases). The CDR3 is 16 residues long. V dropped 1 base and J dropped 3 bases, with 13 bases sitting between them. Germline V lookup: CDR1 MNHNS, CDR2 SASEGT. Written as DNA, the CDR3 is TGTGCCAGCAGTGAAGTGGCGGGACTGATCTACAATGAGCAGTTCTTC. It codes for CASSEVAGLIYNEQFF.

CDR3 nucleotides: TGTGCCAGCAGTTTGGATAGCGGGCTCTACAATGAGCAGTTCTTC. This codes for CASSLDSGLYNEQFF. This chain uses TRBV27 with TRBJ2-1, with 7 bases that match TRBD2. Germline values: CDR1 MNHEY, CDR2 SMNVEV (reference sequence). The V segment lost 3 bases and the J segment 3 bases; nucleotides outside the gene matches: 5. This CDR3 is 15 amino acids long.